This TCR beta chain was found in a study of shared clonotypes between healthy human individuals. Turning to the study itself: A few men and a couple of women, aged 18 to 49, were donors. CD8 memory received one plate per donor, CD8 naive two, CD4 memory three and CD4 naive three.

The naive CD8 subset, CD45RO-negative cells positively selected for CCR7, excluded terminally differentiated effector memory CD45RA+ cells. With regard to this clone: One junction end does not reproduce the germline sequence, and a read error may be involved.

Germline-derived CDR1 and CDR2 are SGHAT and FQNNGV. The CDR3 has 17 residues. At deep level, the assay was performed. Assay: immunoSEQ multiplex PCR; the TCRdb copy retains only in-frame clones and omits some. The sample has some 2 million clones; approximately 94% are singletons. The TCR sequence derives from a man aged 18 to 30 in good health. Sequencing used naive CD8+ T cells sorted from blood. This sequence joins TRBV11-2 and TRBJ2-3; perhaps D is TRBD1 or TRBD2 (5 bases each). CDR3 amino acids: CASSVEGPVVGTDTQYF. Written as DNA, the CDR3 is TGTGCCAGCAGCGTAGAGGGGCCCGTTGTGGGCACAGATACGCAGTATTTT.